These 19 T cell receptor beta chains originate from one sample sequenced in a study of identifying expanded T cells in peripheral blood. This table comes from immunoSEQ multiplex PCR, and its TCRdb copy is limited to in-frame clones, with some not included. The sample records over 85,000 clones, 85% being singletons. Input material: blood. Every receptor here comes from a person between 18 and 75 years old in good health.

The chain combines TRBV12-5 with TRBJ1-5, with unresolved D. Germline values: CDR1 LGHNT, CDR2 FRNRAP. The CDR3 length is 12 residues. V shed 7 bases and J shed 9 bases, with 13 bases lying between them. CDR3 sequence (DNA): TGTGCTAGTGTCTTAAACGGATTGCCCCAGCATTTT. Translating gives CASVLNGLPQHF.

The chain couples TRBV4-1 to TRBJ1-6; unclear D gene. Trimming removed 1 base at V and 9 bases at J, with 4 bases between. The germline V gene encodes CDR1 MGHRA and CDR2 YSYEKL. This CDR3 comprises 12 residues. The CDR3 spells CASSQVSSPLHF. The CDR3 coding sequence is TGCGCCAGCAGCCAAGTGTCTTCACCCCTCCACTTT.

This sequence joins TRBV18 and TRBJ1-2; tentatively, D is TRBD1 (5 bases). The CDR3 sequence is 15 residues long. Germline CDR1 KGHSH, CDR2 LQKENI. Trimming shortened V by 2 bases and J by 6 bases, and 16 bases separated the two germline ends. CDR3 in DNA: TGTGCCAGCTCACCAGCGTCGGGCGGGGGAGATGGCTACACCTTC. It is translated as CASSPASGGGDGYTF.

This clone has just one count. The gene calls are TRBV7-9 and TRBJ2-1; D not resolved. The V gene lost 1 base and the J gene lost 7 bases, with 14 bases spanning the gap. This CDR3 is built from 15 residues. Germline assignment: CDR1 SEHNR and CDR2 FQNEAQ (reference sequence). The CDR3 here is CASSLVLGKVNEQFF. The CDR3 coding sequence is TGTGCCAGCAGCTTAGTCTTGGGGAAGGTGAATGAGCAGTTCTTC.

The rearrangement joins TRBV6-5 to TRBJ2-7, with TRBD1 identical over 9 bases. This CDR3 is built from 15 residues. Unmatched junction bases numbered 8, after V lost 6 bases and J lost 2 bases. The germline V gene encodes CDR1 MNHEY and CDR2 SVGAGI. The DNA of the CDR3 is TGTGCCAGCAGCCCTTGGACAGGGGAACCCTACGAGCAGTACTTC. Protein sequence: CASSPWTGEPYEQYF.

The chain combines TRBV4-1 with TRBJ2-2, with D perhaps TRBD1 (6 bases). Germline CDR1 reads MGHRA; CDR2 reads YSYEKL. The V end was cut by 9 bases, the J end by 4 bases, with 21 bases between. This CDR3 has 16 residues. For the CDR3, the DNA is TGCGCCAGTAGGGAAGGGGGACGGTTTTTCACCGGGGAGCTGTTTTTT. The encoded protein is CASREGGRFFTGELFF.

The V gene is TRBV5-5, the J gene TRBJ1-2; the D is unclear. CDR3 size: 12 residues. Germline-derived CDR1 and CDR2 are SGHKS and YYEKEE (reference sequence). Deletions cut 0 bases from V and 11 bases from J, with 11 bases between. The CDR3 coding sequence is TGTGCCAGCAGCTTGGCCGGAAGGCGGTACACCTTC. Its protein product is CASSLAGRRYTF. The variable domain in full, with the rest retrieved from reference TRBV5-5 and TRBJ1-2, is DAGVTQSPTHLIKTRGQQVTLRCSPISGHKSVSWYQQVLGQGPQFIFQYYEKEERGRGNFPDRFSARQFPNYSSELNVNALLLGDSALYLCASSLAGRRYTFGSGTRLTVV.

The chain recombines TRBV19 with TRBJ1-2; D gene ambiguous. Germline V gene data show CDR1 as LNHDA and CDR2 as SQIVND (reference sequence). The CDR3 spans 11 residues. V was cut by 5 bases and J by 10 bases, with 11 bases left in between. Written as DNA, the CDR3 is TGTGCCAGTAGTCTACCGGGTCTCTACACCTTC. This translates into CASSLPGLYTF.

V usage is TRBV10-3 and J usage is TRBJ1-3; D is undetermined. Deletions cut 8 bases from V and 4 bases from J, with 12 bases between. This CDR3 spans 13 amino acids. CDR1 and CDR2 from the germline V gene are ENHRY and SYGVKD. CDR3 sequence reads: CAIRGTEGNTIYF. CDR3 bases: TGTGCCATCCGAGGAACTGAGGGAAACACCATATATTTT.

The V gene is TRBV4-1, the J gene TRBJ1-1, with no clear D. V shed 2 bases and J shed 1 base, with 14 bases lying between them. Germline V gives CDR1 MGHRA, CDR2 YSYEKL. The CDR3 is 16 residues long. This CDR3 is CASSQPTLRENTEAFF. Written as DNA, the CDR3 is TGCGCCAGCAGCCAACCTACATTGAGGGAGAACACTGAAGCTTTCTTT.

This sequence joins TRBV27 and TRBJ1-5, with a possible D match to TRBD1 (5 bases). The CDR3 is 14 residues long. V dropped 2 bases and J dropped 4 bases, with 9 bases sitting between them. The germline CDR1 and CDR2 sequences are MNHEY and SMNVEV (reference sequence). The CDR3 DNA follows: TGTGCCAGCAGTTTAGGAGGGACGAATCAGCCCCAGCATTTT. This translates into CASSLGGTNQPQHF.

This clone showed up just once. The chain uses TRBV25-1 and TRBJ1-6, with D hard to call. Germline V lookup: CDR1 MGHDK, CDR2 SYGVNS. The V and J ends lost 4 bases and 5 bases respectively, with 9 bases between them. The CDR3 runs 14 residues. CDR3 in DNA: TGTGCCAGCAGTGCTAGATCGAATAATTCACCCCTCCACTTT. This codes for CASSARSNNSPLHF.

This chain connects TRBV9 to TRBJ2-5; D not certain. CDR3 length equals 12 residues. Germline assignment: CDR1 SGDLS and CDR2 YYNGEE. V lost 4 bases and J lost 3, with 7 bases in between. CDR3 bases: TGTGCCAGCAGCTCTGTGAAAGAGACCCAGTACTTC. Amino acid sequence: CASSSVKETQYF.

The chain combines TRBV6-4 with TRBJ2-3; 10 nucleotides agree with TRBD2. The V and J ends lost 2 bases and 5 bases, in that order; junction bases with no gene match: 4. Germline loops: CDR1 MRHNA, CDR2 SNTAGT. CDR3 length: 15 amino acids. The CDR3, as DNA: TGTGCCAGCAGTGACAAGCGGGGGGGCAGAGATACGCAGTATTTT. Its protein is CASSDKRGGRDTQYF.

This chain's CDR3 is CASSYTGSALVGGYTF. Written as DNA, the CDR3 is TGTGCCAGCAGCTACACGGGCAGCGCTCTGGTGGGCGGCTACACCTTC. The rearrangement links TRBV7-9 to TRBJ1-2; D unclear. This CDR3 region has 16 residues. Trimming left V 4 bases short and J 8 bases short, with 23 bases between. Germline CDR1 is SEHNR and CDR2 is FQNEAQ (reference sequence).

The V gene is TRBV2, the J gene TRBJ2-5, with no clear D. CDR1 and CDR2 (germline): SNHLY, FYNNEI. The CDR3 runs to 14 residues. Trimming took off 8 bases at V and 1 base at J, with 14 bases between the two ends. The chain's CDR3 is CASLNGLVQETQYF. The CDR3 nucleotides are TGTGCCAGCCTGAACGGATTGGTCCAAGAGACCCAGTACTTC.

The chain employs TRBV11-2 and TRBJ1-2, with 9 bases aligning to TRBD1. Germline assignment: CDR1 SGHAT and CDR2 FQNNGV. The CDR3 runs 13 residues. With 8 bases clipped from V and 6 bases from J, the junction kept 7 bases outside the gene matches. The chain's CDR3 is CASGLRTGDGYTF. The CDR3 nucleotides are TGTGCCAGCGGACTAAGGACAGGGGATGGCTACACCTTC.

CDR3 in DNA: TGTGCCAGCAGTAGTCACAGGGGGTATGGCTACACCTTC. Translated: CASSSHRGYGYTF. The chain carries TRBV6-5 and TRBJ1-2, with TRBD1 matching 8 bases. The V gene's germline CDR1 is MNHEY and CDR2 SVGAGI. With V trimmed by 5 bases and J by 5 bases, 4 bases remained unmatched. The CDR3 runs to 13 residues.

This chain links TRBV7-2 with TRBJ2-1; no reliable D call. CDR1 is SGHTA and CDR2 is FQGNSA in the germline V gene. This CDR3 spans 15 amino acids. Trimming cost V 1 base and J 7 bases, with 14 bases left between them. The CDR3: CASSLGSRWKNEQFF. CDR3 coding DNA: TGTGCCAGCAGCTTAGGTTCAAGGTGGAAGAATGAGCAGTTCTTC.